These 21 T cell receptor beta chains were all obtained from the same sample, sequenced in a study of hypomethylating agent response in myelodysplastic syndrome. Measured with immunoSEQ multiplex PCR; TCRdb has only the in-frame clones, and not every one. The sample carries 5,400 or so clones, over 70% recorded once. Sequenced here: bone marrow, sampled before or after starting hypomethylating agent treatment for myelodysplastic syndrome (not recorded which). These receptors all stem from a human donor with myelodysplastic syndrome.

The chain has TRBV29-1 and TRBJ2-3; 9 bases agree with TRBD1. The CDR3 runs 11 residues. Germline CDR1 and CDR2: SQVTM and ANQGSEA. V lost 6 bases to trimming and J lost 13 bases; unmatched junction nucleotides: 8. In DNA, the CDR3 is TGCAGCGTCCCCCAGGACAGGGGAAAGTATTTT. It yields the protein CSVPQDRGKYF.

The J gene is TRBJ2-3, the V gene TRBV5-6; D gene ambiguous. Germline V lookup: CDR1 SGHDT, CDR2 YYEEEE. Trimming removed 0 bases from V and 1 base from J, with 6 bases in between. The CDR3 totals 14 residues. This chain's CDR3 is CASSLDQRTDTQYF. The CDR3 DNA reads TGTGCCAGCAGCTTGGATCAGCGCACAGATACGCAGTATTTT.

V gene TRBV19 combines with J gene TRBJ2-7, with 9 bases identical to TRBD1. The CDR3 runs 12 residues. Germline assignment: CDR1 LNHDA and CDR2 SQIVND (reference sequence). CDR3: CATGTGIHEQYF. The CDR3 DNA reads as TGTGCTACCGGGACAGGGATCCACGAGCAGTACTTC.

The V call is TRBV7-2, the J call TRBJ2-7, with D possibly TRBD2 on 7 matching bases. The germline V and J ends were trimmed by 2 bases and 4 bases, with 12 bases remaining between them. Germline values: CDR1 SGHTA, CDR2 FQGNSA. The CDR3 consists of 14 residues. CDR3 sequence: CASSLSGGSYEQYF. CDR3 sequence (DNA): TGTGCCAGCAGCTTATCGGGGGGCAGTTACGAGCAGTACTTC.

This clone came up once. The V gene is TRBV27, the J gene TRBJ1-2; tentatively, D is TRBD1 (6 bases). This CDR3 comprises 12 residues. Between the trimmed V and J ends, which lost 8 bases and 2 bases, there was a span of 9 bases. Germline lookup yields CDR1 MNHEY and CDR2 SMNVEV (reference sequence). This CDR3 is CASGDTNYGYTF. In DNA, the CDR3 is TGTGCCAGCGGGGACACCAACTATGGCTACACCTTC.

The genes are TRBV5-6 and TRBJ1-2; D not resolved. The V and J ends lost 3 bases and 4 bases respectively, with 16 bases between them. The germline V gene encodes CDR1 SGHDT and CDR2 YYEEEE. This CDR3 contains 15 residues. CDR3 bases: TGTGCCAGCAGCTGGCGCGGTCGTACAGCCTATGGCTACACCTTC. Translating it yields CASSWRGRTAYGYTF.

The chain has TRBV29-1 and TRBJ2-2; TRBD2 might be the D (5 bases). This CDR3 has 13 amino acids. Trimming stripped 4 bases from V and 4 bases from J, with 10 bases between. Germline V lookup: CDR1 SQVTM, CDR2 ANQGSEA. Here the CDR3 DNA reads TGCAGCGTTGTACCTGGGAGCACCGGGGAGCTGTTTTTT. It translates to CSVVPGSTGELFF.

The V call is TRBV18, the J call TRBJ1-4; D perhaps matches TRBD1 (5 bases). V lost 3 bases, J lost 4 bases, and 12 bases lay in between. The CDR3 is made up of 15 amino acids. CDR1 KGHSH and CDR2 LQKENI come from the germline V gene. CDR3 DNA sequence: TGTGCCAGCTCACCGACCGGGACGGATAATGAAAAACTGTTTTTT. Translating it yields CASSPTGTDNEKLFF. The full variable domain, completed using reference TRBV18 and TRBJ1-4, is NAGVMQNPRHLVRRRGQEARLRCSPMKGHSHVYWYRQLPEEGLKFMVYLQKENIIDESGMPKERFSAEFPKEGPSILRIQQVVRGDSAAYFCASSPTGTDNEKLFFGSGTQLSVL.

The chain links TRBV4-3 to TRBJ1-5; no reliable D call. From germline, CDR1 is LGHNA and CDR2 YSLEER. The CDR3 covers 15 residues. Trimming shortened V by 0 bases and J by 2 bases, and 8 bases separated the two germline ends. The CDR3: CASSQDGVGNQPQHF. DNA for the CDR3: TGCGCCAGCAGCCAAGATGGGGTAGGCAATCAGCCCCAGCATTTT.

The rearrangement joins TRBV7-9 to TRBJ1-3, with a tentative D call TRBD1 (5 bases). CDR3 length equals 16 residues. V dropped 5 bases and J dropped 0 bases, with 14 bases sitting between them. Germline V gene sequence: CDR1 SEHNR, CDR2 FQNEAQ (reference sequence). The CDR3 region is CASSVELGVSGNTIYF. The DNA of the CDR3 is TGTGCCAGCAGCGTCGAGTTGGGGGTCTCTGGAAACACCATATATTTT.

The J gene is TRBJ1-2, the V gene TRBV5-1; a possible D gene is TRBD1 (5 bases). The CDR3 has 14 residues. The germline V gene encodes CDR1 SGHRS and CDR2 YFSETQ. V gave up 0 bases and J gave up 4 bases, with 10 bases separating them. The CDR3 sequence: CASSLGGELYGYTF. The CDR3 DNA reads TGCGCCAGCAGCTTGGGGGGGGAGCTCTATGGCTACACCTTC.

This sequence joins TRBV19 and TRBJ2-3; TRBD2 is a possible D gene (7 bases). CDR1 and CDR2 from the germline V gene are LNHDA and SQIVND (reference sequence). V lost 5 bases, J lost 2 bases, and 14 bases lay in between. The CDR3 consists of 15 residues. The CDR3 DNA follows: TGTGCCAGTAGTGAGGGGGGGTCATTCACAGATACGCAGTATTTT. As protein: CASSEGGSFTDTQYF.

The rearrangement uses TRBV30 and TRBJ1-4; TRBD1 aligns across 9 bases. CDR3 size: 14 residues. Per germline, CDR1 GTSNPN and CDR2 SVGIG (reference sequence). V dropped 2 bases and J dropped 10; count of bases not matched to a gene: 8. CDR3 nucleotide sequence: TGTGCCTGGAGTCCCGGGACAGGGAGGGGAAAACTGTTTTTT. It yields the protein CAWSPGTGRGKLFF.

V gene TRBV4-1 combines with J gene TRBJ1-2; 8 bases fit TRBD1. This CDR3 comprises 15 residues. From germline, CDR1 is MGHRA and CDR2 YSYEKL. V lost 4 bases, J lost 0 bases, and 4 bases stayed unmatched. CDR3 in DNA: TGCGCCAGCAGCCTAGGACAGGGTCCTAACTATGGCTACACCTTC. Protein product: CASSLGQGPNYGYTF.

The chain combines TRBV6-5 with TRBJ1-2; 7 positions match TRBD1. The CDR3 covers 13 residues. CDR1 and CDR2 (germline): MNHEY, SVGAGI. The junction had 8 bases not matched to a gene; V was cut back by 5 bases and J by 8 bases. The CDR3 DNA is TGTGCCAGCAGTCGATCTTCGACAGGGGGCTACACCTTC. It encodes CASSRSSTGGYTF.

The chain links TRBV7-9 to TRBJ2-5; 9 positions match TRBD1. Per the germline V gene, CDR1 is SEHNR and CDR2 is FQNEAQ (reference sequence). The CDR3 contains 14 residues. The V and J ends lost 5 bases and 14 bases, in that order; junction bases with no gene match: 15. This CDR3 is CASSPGDREEESYF. In nucleotides, the CDR3 is TGTGCCAGCAGCCCCGGGGACAGGGAGGAGGAGAGTTACTTC.

V and J are TRBV7-9 and TRBJ1-3; D possibly corresponds to TRBD1 (5 bases). Per the germline V gene, CDR1 is SEHNR and CDR2 is FQNEAQ (reference sequence). This CDR3 has 12 amino acids. Trimming pared 2 bases from V and 7 bases from J, leaving 6 bases between. CDR3 in amino acids: CASSLSGNTIYF. The CDR3 region has the DNA TGTGCCAGCAGCTTATCAGGGAACACCATATATTTT.

The V and J genes are TRBV5-6 and TRBJ2-4; D gene unclear. Looked up from germline, CDR1 is SGHDT and CDR2 is YYEEEE. The CDR3 spans 14 residues. V lost 0 bases, J lost 0 bases, and 4 bases lay in between. Written as DNA, the CDR3 is TGTGCCAGCAGCTTGGGAGAAGCCAAAAACATTCAGTACTTC. Its translation: CASSLGEAKNIQYF.

The V gene is TRBV5-1, the J gene TRBJ1-2; D uncertain. Between the trimmed V and J ends, which lost 3 bases and 4 bases, there was a span of 22 bases. The germline V gene encodes CDR1 SGHRS and CDR2 YFSETQ. CDR3 length equals 17 residues. The CDR3 loop reads CASSWVGGLVWFYGYTF. The CDR3 nucleotides read TGCGCCAGCAGCTGGGTGGGCGGTCTGGTTTGGTTCTATGGCTACACCTTC.

The chain has TRBV5-4 and TRBJ2-7; 7 bases line up with TRBD1. After removal of 2 bases from V and 3 bases from J, the junction contained 2 bases not matched to a gene. Germline lookup yields CDR1 SGHNT and CDR2 YYREEE (reference sequence). CDR3 size: 13 residues. CDR3 loop: CASSFAGGYEQYF. The DNA of the CDR3 is TGTGCCAGCAGCTTCGCAGGGGGCTACGAGCAGTACTTC.

The chain combines TRBV27 with TRBJ2-1; no firm D call. The ends were cut back, 6 bases at V and 8 bases at J, with 14 bases in the middle. The CDR3 loop spans 13 amino acids. Per the germline V gene, CDR1 is MNHEY and CDR2 is SMNVEV (reference sequence). Here the CDR3 DNA reads TGTGCCAGCAGCTCCGGTGGGTTCGATGAGCAGTTCTTC. Amino acid sequence: CASSSGGFDEQFF.